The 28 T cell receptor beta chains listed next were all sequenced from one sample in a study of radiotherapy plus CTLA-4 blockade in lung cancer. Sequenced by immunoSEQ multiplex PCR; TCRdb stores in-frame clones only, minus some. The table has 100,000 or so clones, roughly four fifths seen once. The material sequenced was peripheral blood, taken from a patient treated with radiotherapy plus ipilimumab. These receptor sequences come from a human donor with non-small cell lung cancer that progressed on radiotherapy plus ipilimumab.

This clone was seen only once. The CDR3 DNA reads TGTGCCAGCAGCTTGAATGGTGCAGGCGGCCGGGATGGCTACACCTTC. This encodes CASSLNGAGGRDGYTF. The V call is TRBV5-4, the J call TRBJ1-2; D remains ambiguous. Germline V gene data show CDR1 as SGHNT and CDR2 as YYREEE (reference sequence). CDR3 length equals 16 residues. V lost 1 base and J lost 6, with 19 bases in between.

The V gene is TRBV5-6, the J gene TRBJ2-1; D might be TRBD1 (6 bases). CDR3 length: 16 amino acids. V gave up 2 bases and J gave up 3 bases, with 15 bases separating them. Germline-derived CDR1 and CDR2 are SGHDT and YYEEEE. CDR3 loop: CASSFFRTVGYNEQFF. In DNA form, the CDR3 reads TGTGCCAGCAGCTTTTTCCGGACAGTGGGCTACAATGAGCAGTTCTTC.

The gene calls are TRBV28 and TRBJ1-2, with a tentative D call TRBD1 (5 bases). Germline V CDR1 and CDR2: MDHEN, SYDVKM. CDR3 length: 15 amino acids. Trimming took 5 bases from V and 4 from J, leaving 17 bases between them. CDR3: CASSTWAGSGYGYTF. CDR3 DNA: TGTGCCAGCAGTACTTGGGCAGGGTCAGGCTATGGCTACACCTTC.

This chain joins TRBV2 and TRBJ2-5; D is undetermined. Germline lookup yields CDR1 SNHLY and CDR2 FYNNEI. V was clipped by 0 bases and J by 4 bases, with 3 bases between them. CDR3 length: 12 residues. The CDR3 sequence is CASSEAGETQYF. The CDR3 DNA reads TGTGCCAGCAGTGAAGCGGGAGAGACCCAGTACTTC.

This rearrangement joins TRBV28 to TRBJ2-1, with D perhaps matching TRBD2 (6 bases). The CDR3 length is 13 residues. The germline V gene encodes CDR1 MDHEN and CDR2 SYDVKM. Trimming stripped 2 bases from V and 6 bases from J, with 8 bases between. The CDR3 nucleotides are TGTGCCAGCAGTTTAGGGACTCTCAATGAGCAGTTCTTC. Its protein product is CASSLGTLNEQFF.

The chain's CDR3 is CAISPGDEQYF. CDR3 sequence (DNA): TGTGCCATCAGTCCCGGGGACGAGCAGTACTTC. The chain recombines TRBV10-3 with TRBJ2-7; maybe TRBD2 (5 bases). Looked up from germline, CDR1 is ENHRY and CDR2 is SYGVKD. V lost 5 bases, J lost 5 bases, and 7 bases lay in between. The CDR3 runs 11 residues.

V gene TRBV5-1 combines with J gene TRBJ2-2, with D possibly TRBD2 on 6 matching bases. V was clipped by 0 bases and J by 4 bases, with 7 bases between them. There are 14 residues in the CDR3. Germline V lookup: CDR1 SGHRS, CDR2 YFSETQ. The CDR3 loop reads CASSLGGTTGELFF. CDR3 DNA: TGCGCCAGCAGCTTGGGCGGGACCACCGGGGAGCTGTTTTTT.

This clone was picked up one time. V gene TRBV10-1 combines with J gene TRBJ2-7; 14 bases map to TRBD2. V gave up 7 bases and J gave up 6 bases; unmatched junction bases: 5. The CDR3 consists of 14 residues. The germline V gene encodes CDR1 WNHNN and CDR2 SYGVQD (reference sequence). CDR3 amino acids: CASKTSGRATEQYV. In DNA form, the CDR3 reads TGCGCCAGCAAGACTAGCGGGAGGGCCACCGAGCAGTACGTC.

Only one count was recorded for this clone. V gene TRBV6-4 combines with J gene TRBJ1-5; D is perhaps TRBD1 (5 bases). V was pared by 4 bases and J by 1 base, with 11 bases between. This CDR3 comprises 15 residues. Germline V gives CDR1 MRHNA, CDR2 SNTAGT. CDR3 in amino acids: CASSGGLQSNQPQHF. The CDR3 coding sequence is TGTGCCAGCAGTGGGGGCCTACAGAGCAATCAGCCCCAGCATTTT.

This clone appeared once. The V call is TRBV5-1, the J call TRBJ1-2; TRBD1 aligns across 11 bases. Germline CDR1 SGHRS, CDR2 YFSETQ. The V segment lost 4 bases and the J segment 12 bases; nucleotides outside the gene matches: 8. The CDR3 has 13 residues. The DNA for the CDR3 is TGCGCCAGCAGCCTGAGCGGACAGGGGGCAGACACCTTC. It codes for CASSLSGQGADTF. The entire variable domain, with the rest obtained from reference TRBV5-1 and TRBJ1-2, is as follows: KAGVTQTPRYLIKTRGQQVTLSCSPISGHRSVSWYQQTPGQGLQFLFEYFSETQRNKGNFPGRFSGRQFSNSRSEMNVSTLELGDSALYLCASSLSGQGADTFGSGTRLTVV.

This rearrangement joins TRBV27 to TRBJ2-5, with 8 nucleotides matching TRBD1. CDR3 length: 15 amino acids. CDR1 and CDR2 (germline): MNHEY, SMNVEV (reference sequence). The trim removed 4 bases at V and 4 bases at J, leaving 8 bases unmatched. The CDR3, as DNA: TGTGCCAGCAGTTCCCCCCTAACAGGGGGAGAGACCCAGTACTTC. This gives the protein CASSSPLTGGETQYF.

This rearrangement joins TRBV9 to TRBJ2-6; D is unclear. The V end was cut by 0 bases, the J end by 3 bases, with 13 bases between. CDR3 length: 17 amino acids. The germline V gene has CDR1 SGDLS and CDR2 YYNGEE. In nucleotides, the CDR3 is TGTGCCAGCAGCGTAGCTATAGGAGCCCGTGGGGCCAACGTCCTGACTTTC. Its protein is CASSVAIGARGANVLTF.

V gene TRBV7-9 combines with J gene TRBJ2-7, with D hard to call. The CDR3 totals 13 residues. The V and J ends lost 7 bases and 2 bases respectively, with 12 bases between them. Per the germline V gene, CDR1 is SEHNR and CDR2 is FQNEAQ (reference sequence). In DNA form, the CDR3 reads TGTGCCAGCAACAGAGCAGATACCTACGAGCAGTACTTC. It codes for CASNRADTYEQYF.

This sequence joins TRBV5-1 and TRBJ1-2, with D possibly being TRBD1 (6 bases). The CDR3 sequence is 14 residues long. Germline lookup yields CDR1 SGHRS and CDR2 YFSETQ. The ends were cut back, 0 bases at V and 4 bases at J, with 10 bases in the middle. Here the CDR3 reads CASSLGAGVYGYTF. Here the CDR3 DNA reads TGCGCCAGCAGCTTGGGGGCAGGGGTCTATGGCTACACCTTC.

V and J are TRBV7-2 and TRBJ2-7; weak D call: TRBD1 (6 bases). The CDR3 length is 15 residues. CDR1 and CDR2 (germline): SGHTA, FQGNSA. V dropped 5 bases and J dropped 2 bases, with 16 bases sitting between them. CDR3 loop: CASSGPGTPPYEQYF. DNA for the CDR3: TGTGCCAGCAGCGGACCCGGGACACCACCCTACGAGCAGTACTTC.

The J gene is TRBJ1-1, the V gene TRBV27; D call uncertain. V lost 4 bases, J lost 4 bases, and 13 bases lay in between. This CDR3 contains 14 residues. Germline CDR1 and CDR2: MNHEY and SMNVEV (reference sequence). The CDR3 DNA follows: TGTGCCAGCAGTTCTTGGGGTGGGGTCACTGAAGCTTTCTTT. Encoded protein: CASSSWGGVTEAFF.

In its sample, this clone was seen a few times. The CDR3 nucleotides are TGTGCCAGCAGCTTCCAGCGGGGAACCTACGAGCAGTACTTC. It translates to CASSFQRGTYEQYF. This chain joins TRBV7-9 and TRBJ2-7; 7 bases map to TRBD2. The junction had 4 bases not matched to a gene; V was cut back by 3 bases and J by 2 bases. From germline, CDR1 is SEHNR and CDR2 FQNEAQ (reference sequence). This CDR3 has 14 residues.

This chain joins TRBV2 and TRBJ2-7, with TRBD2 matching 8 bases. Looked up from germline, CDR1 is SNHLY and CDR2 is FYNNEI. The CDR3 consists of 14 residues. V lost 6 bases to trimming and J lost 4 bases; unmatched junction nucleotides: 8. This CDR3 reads CASRPGLDVYEQYF. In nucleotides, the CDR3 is TGTGCCAGCAGGCCGGGACTAGATGTATACGAGCAGTACTTC.

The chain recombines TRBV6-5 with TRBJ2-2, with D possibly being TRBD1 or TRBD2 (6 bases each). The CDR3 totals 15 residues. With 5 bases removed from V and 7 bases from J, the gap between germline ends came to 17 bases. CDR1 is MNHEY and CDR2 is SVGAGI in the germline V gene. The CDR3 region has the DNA TGTGCCAGCAGTACCCTTACAGGGAGGAGCGGGGAGCTGTTTTTT. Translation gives CASSTLTGRSGELFF.

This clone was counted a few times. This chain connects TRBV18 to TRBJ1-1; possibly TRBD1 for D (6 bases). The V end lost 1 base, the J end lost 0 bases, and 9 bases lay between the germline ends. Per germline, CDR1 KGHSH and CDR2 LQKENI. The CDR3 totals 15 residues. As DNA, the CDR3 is TGTGCCAGCTCACCACTGGGGGGCATGAACACTGAAGCTTTCTTT. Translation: CASSPLGGMNTEAFF. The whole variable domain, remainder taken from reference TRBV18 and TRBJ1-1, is NAGVMQNPRHLVRRRGQEARLRCSPMKGHSHVYWYRQLPEEGLKFMVYLQKENIIDESGMPKERFSAEFPKEGPSILRIQQVVRGDSAAYFCASSPLGGMNTEAFFGQGTRLTVV.

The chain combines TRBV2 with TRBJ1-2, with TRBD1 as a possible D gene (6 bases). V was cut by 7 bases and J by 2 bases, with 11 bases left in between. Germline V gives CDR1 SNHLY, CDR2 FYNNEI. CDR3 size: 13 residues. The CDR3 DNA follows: TGTGCCAGCATTGACAGGCAAAACTATGGCTACACCTTC. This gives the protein CASIDRQNYGYTF. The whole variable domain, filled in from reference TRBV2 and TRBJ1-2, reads EPEVTQTPSHQVTQMGQEVILRCVPISNHLYFYWYRQILGQKVEFLVSFYNNEISEKSEIFDDQFSVERPDGSNFTLKIRSTKLEDSAMYFCASIDRQNYGYTFGSGTRLTVV.

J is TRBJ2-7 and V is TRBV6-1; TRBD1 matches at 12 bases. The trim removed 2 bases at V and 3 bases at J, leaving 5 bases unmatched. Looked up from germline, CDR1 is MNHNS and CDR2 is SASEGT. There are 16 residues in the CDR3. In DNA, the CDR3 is TGTGCCAGCAGTGAATTGGGACAGGGGGCCGTCTACGAGCAGTACTTC. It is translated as CASSELGQGAVYEQYF.

The CDR3 sequence is CASRYGMNTEAFF. Here the CDR3 DNA reads TGTGCCAGCAGATACGGAATGAACACTGAAGCTTTCTTT. This chain uses TRBV25-1 with TRBJ1-1; D is undetermined. There are 13 residues in the CDR3. The V end lost 6 bases, the J end lost 0 bases, and 8 bases lay between the germline ends. The germline CDR1 and CDR2 sequences are MGHDK and SYGVNS.

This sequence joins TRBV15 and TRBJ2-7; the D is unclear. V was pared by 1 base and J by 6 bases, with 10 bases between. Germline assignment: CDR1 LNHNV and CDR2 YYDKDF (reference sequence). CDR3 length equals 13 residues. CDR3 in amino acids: CATSRASLGEQYF. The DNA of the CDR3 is TGTGCCACCAGCAGAGCAAGCCTGGGCGAGCAGTACTTC.

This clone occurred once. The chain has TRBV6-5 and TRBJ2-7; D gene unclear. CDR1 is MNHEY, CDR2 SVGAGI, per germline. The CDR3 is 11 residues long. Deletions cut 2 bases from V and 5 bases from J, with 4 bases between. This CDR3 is CASSYKDEQYF. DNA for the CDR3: TGTGCCAGCAGTTACAAGGACGAGCAGTACTTC.

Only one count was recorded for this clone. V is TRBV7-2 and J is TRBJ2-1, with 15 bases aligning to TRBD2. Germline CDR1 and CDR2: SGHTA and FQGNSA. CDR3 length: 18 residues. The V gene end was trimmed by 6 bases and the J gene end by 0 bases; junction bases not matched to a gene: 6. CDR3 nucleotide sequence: TGTGCCAGCAGGGGACTAGCGGGAGGACTTAGCTCCTACAATGAGCAGTTCTTC. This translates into CASRGLAGGLSSYNEQFF.

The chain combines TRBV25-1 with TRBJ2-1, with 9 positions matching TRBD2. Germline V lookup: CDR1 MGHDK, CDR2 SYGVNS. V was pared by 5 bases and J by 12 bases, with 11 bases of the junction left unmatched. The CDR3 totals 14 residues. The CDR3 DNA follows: TGTGCCAGCAGTCCTCTCACTGGAGCGGGGGGGCAGTTCTTC. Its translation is CASSPLTGAGGQFF.

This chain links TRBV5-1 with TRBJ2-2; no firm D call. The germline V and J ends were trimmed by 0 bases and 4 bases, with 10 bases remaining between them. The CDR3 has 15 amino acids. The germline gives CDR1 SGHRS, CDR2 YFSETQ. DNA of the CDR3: TGCGCCAGCAGCTTGGACCTGGCAAGCACCGGGGAGCTGTTTTTT. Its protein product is CASSLDLASTGELFF.